These 21 T cell receptor beta chains originate from one sample sequenced in a study of shared clonotypes between healthy human individuals. The protocol was immunoSEQ multiplex PCR, while the TCRdb copy is restricted to in-frame clones and leaves out a portion. The sample consists of more than 1.2 million clones, just under 99% of them appearing once. The sample taken for sequencing was naive CD4+ T cells sorted from blood. The subset was: CD45RA+ positively selected. The receptors come from a man aged 25-45 years in good health.

Only one count was recorded for this clone. The chain combines TRBV14 with TRBJ2-1; D gene unclear. From germline, CDR1 is SGHDN and CDR2 FVKESK. With 2 bases removed from V and 4 bases from J, the gap between germline ends came to 18 bases. The CDR3 covers 17 residues. CDR3 sequence: CASSQYGRAGMYNEQFF. Written as DNA, the CDR3 is TGTGCCAGCAGCCAATATGGACGGGCCGGCATGTACAATGAGCAGTTCTTC.

This sequence joins TRBV5-1 and TRBJ2-7, with 9 bases identical to TRBD2. Germline V gene lookup returns CDR1 SGHRS and CDR2 YFSETQ. V lost 3 bases and J lost 3; bases outside the gene matches: 7. This CDR3 contains 15 residues. The CDR3 nucleotides are TGCGCCAGCAGCTCCCGGCGGGAGGGGGTCTACGAGCAGTACTTC. Translation gives CASSSRREGVYEQYF.

This clone came up once. This rearrangement joins TRBV19 to TRBJ2-3; D perhaps matches TRBD2 (6 bases). Trimming stripped 4 bases from V and 0 bases from J, with 11 bases between. Germline V CDR1 and CDR2: LNHDA, SQIVND (reference sequence). The CDR3 contains 15 residues. CDR3 loop: CASSTPGLSTDTQYF. The CDR3, as DNA: TGTGCCAGTAGTACCCCGGGACTTAGCACAGATACGCAGTATTTT.

The chain carries TRBV18 and TRBJ2-7; maybe TRBD1 (6 bases). The V end lost 3 bases, the J end lost 1 base, and 16 bases lay between the germline ends. Per germline, CDR1 KGHSH and CDR2 LQKENI. The CDR3 is made up of 16 amino acids. CDR3 coding DNA: TGTGCCAGCTCACCGGCCCGGGACACCTATTCCTACGAGCAGTACTTC. Residues: CASSPARDTYSYEQYF.

The V gene is TRBV5-1, the J gene TRBJ1-3, with D perhaps TRBD1 (6 bases). This CDR3 has 17 amino acids. Trimming removed 2 bases from V and 0 bases from J, with 15 bases in between. CDR1 is SGHRS, CDR2 YFSETQ, per germline. Written as DNA, the CDR3 is TGCGCCAGCAGCTTCTTCAGGGGAGGGCTCTCTGGAAACACCATATATTTT. Translated: CASSFFRGGLSGNTIYF.

The V gene is TRBV2, the J gene TRBJ2-7; 8 nucleotides match TRBD1. Trimming removed 6 bases from V and 4 bases from J; junction bases left unmatched: 5. The CDR3 totals 13 residues. Germline CDR1 reads SNHLY; CDR2 reads FYNNEI. Written as DNA, the CDR3 is TGTGCCAGCAGCGGACAGGGTGGGTACGAGCAGTACTTC. Protein sequence: CASSGQGGYEQYF.

The genes are TRBV11-2 and TRBJ2-1, with TRBD2 matching 9 bases. The germline gives CDR1 SGHAT, CDR2 FQNNGV. After removal of 6 bases from V and 9 bases from J, the junction contained 6 bases not matched to a gene. The CDR3 length is 13 residues. In DNA, the CDR3 is TGTGCCAGCAGGTCCGGGACTAGCACTGAGCAGTTCTTC. Its protein product is CASRSGTSTEQFF.

The chain carries TRBV7-9 and TRBJ1-4; no clear D. V was clipped by 2 bases and J by 4 bases, with 8 bases between them. The germline gives CDR1 SEHNR, CDR2 FQNEAQ (reference sequence). The CDR3 length is 14 residues. The CDR3 bases are TGTGCCAGCAGCTTATTGAGCGGTAATGAAAAACTGTTTTTT. This encodes CASSLLSGNEKLFF.

The gene calls are TRBV2 and TRBJ2-7, with TRBD1 matching 8 bases. The CDR3 runs 12 residues. Per the germline V gene, CDR1 is SNHLY and CDR2 is FYNNEI. V shed 10 bases, J shed 4 bases, and the junction held 6 bases outside the gene matches. The CDR3 here is CATSGGGYEQYF. Written as DNA, the CDR3 is TGTGCCACCTCAGGGGGCGGGTACGAGCAGTACTTC.

This clone was seen a single time. The rearrangement links TRBV5-1 to TRBJ2-7; TRBD2 might be the D (6 bases). This CDR3 spans 13 amino acids. Germline V gene sequence: CDR1 SGHRS, CDR2 YFSETQ. Deletions cut 3 bases from V and 5 bases from J, with 12 bases between. This chain's CDR3 is CASSSGALHEQYF. The CDR3 DNA sequence: TGCGCCAGCAGCTCGGGAGCTTTGCACGAGCAGTACTTC.

This chain joins TRBV18 and TRBJ2-1, with D possibly matching TRBD2 (7 bases). The CDR3 is made up of 17 amino acids. V lost 2 bases and J lost 6, with 20 bases in between. Germline CDR1 is KGHSH and CDR2 is LQKENI. The CDR3 is CASSPSWAGASGNEQFF. The CDR3 region has the DNA TGTGCCAGCTCACCAAGCTGGGCGGGGGCCTCCGGCAATGAGCAGTTCTTC.

J is TRBJ1-5 and V is TRBV4-3; no definite D call. V was trimmed by 0 bases and J by 5 bases, leaving 17 bases between them. The CDR3 is 17 residues long. CDR1 LGHNA and CDR2 YSLEER come from the germline V gene. The CDR3 loop reads CASSQDMLGFEDQPQHF. In nucleotides, the CDR3 is TGCGCCAGCAGCCAAGATATGTTAGGTTTTGAGGATCAGCCCCAGCATTTT.

This chain joins TRBV19 and TRBJ2-1; 9 nucleotides align to TRBD1. This CDR3 spans 15 amino acids. V trimming: 6 bases; J trimming: 6 bases; junction bases outside the gene matches: 9. Germline CDR1 is LNHDA and CDR2 is SQIVND (reference sequence). The CDR3 protein is CASRAGDRVSNEQFF. DNA of the CDR3: TGTGCCAGTAGGGCCGGGGACAGGGTCTCCAATGAGCAGTTCTTC. Based on the CDR3 plus reference TRBV19 and TRBJ2-1, the full variable domain is DGGITQSPKYLFRKEGQNVTLSCEQNLNHDAMYWYRQDPGQGLRLIYYSQIVNDFQKGDIAEGYSVSREKKESFPLTVTSAQKNPTAFYLCASRAGDRVSNEQFFGPGTRLTVL.

The chain links TRBV6-5 to TRBJ2-3, with unresolved D. Trimming left V 1 base short and J 2 bases short, with 7 bases between. CDR1 MNHEY and CDR2 SVGAGI come from the germline V gene. The CDR3 loop spans 14 amino acids. The CDR3 DNA is TGTGCCAGCAGTTACTGGGCGGACACAGATACGCAGTATTTT. Its translation is CASSYWADTDTQYF.

This clone was picked up one time. This chain connects TRBV5-1 to TRBJ1-5, with D hard to call. The germline V gene encodes CDR1 SGHRS and CDR2 YFSETQ. The V gene lost 0 bases and the J gene lost 4 bases, with 11 bases spanning the gap. The CDR3 sequence is 15 residues long. CDR3 protein: CASSLGDGGNQPQHF. CDR3 nucleotides: TGCGCCAGCAGCTTGGGGGATGGTGGGAATCAGCCCCAGCATTTT.

The rearrangement joins TRBV7-9 to TRBJ2-3; 10 bases match TRBD1. Looked up from germline, CDR1 is SEHNR and CDR2 is FQNEAQ (reference sequence). The junction had 6 bases not matched to a gene; V was cut back by 5 bases and J by 4 bases. The CDR3 has 15 residues. In DNA, the CDR3 is TGTGCCAGCAGCCCTGGACAGGGGGTGGCAGATACGCAGTATTTT. The encoded protein is CASSPGQGVADTQYF.

This chain joins TRBV29-1 and TRBJ1-5, with TRBD1 matching 9 bases. Germline CDR1 reads SQVTM; CDR2 reads ANQGSEA. The CDR3 has 15 amino acids. Unmatched junction bases numbered 8, after V lost 6 bases and J lost 2 bases. The DNA for the CDR3 is TGCAGCGTCGGACAGGGGAACGATCGCAATCAGCCCCAGCATTTT. Translated, it gives CSVGQGNDRNQPQHF.

The chain combines TRBV18 with TRBJ2-7, with 10 bases aligning to TRBD1. The V segment lost 4 bases and the J segment 5 bases; nucleotides outside the gene matches: 5. The CDR3 sequence is 14 residues long. Germline CDR1 and CDR2: KGHSH and LQKENI. CDR3 bases: TGTGCCAGCTCACGACAGGGGGCACTCCACGAGCAGTACTTC. Encoded protein: CASSRQGALHEQYF.

The chain recombines TRBV6-5 with TRBJ2-7; D gene uncertain. V lost 5 bases to trimming and J lost 0 bases, with 14 bases between them. Germline CDR1 reads MNHEY; CDR2 reads SVGAGI. The CDR3 covers 15 residues. As DNA, the CDR3 is TGTGCCAGCAGTGTGGGTAGGTGGAGCTCCTACGAGCAGTACTTC. The encoded protein is CASSVGRWSSYEQYF.

V and J are TRBV7-8 and TRBJ2-4; no reliable D call. From germline, CDR1 is SGHVS and CDR2 FQNEAQ. V lost 2 bases to trimming and J lost 7 bases, with 18 bases between them. The CDR3 is 16 amino acids. Written as DNA, the CDR3 is TGTGCCAGCAGCTTAACCGAAGTGGGCGCGAGGAACATTCAGTACTTC. Translating it yields CASSLTEVGARNIQYF.

The rearrangement uses TRBV18 and TRBJ2-3; 13 nucleotides line up with TRBD2. CDR1 and CDR2 from the germline V gene are KGHSH and LQKENI. The CDR3 length is 18 residues. The J segment lost 4 bases and the V segment lost 1 base, leaving 8 bases of the junction unmatched. CDR3 in amino acids: CASSPRKGLAGSADTQYF. The CDR3, as DNA: TGTGCCAGCTCACCACGCAAGGGACTAGCGGGATCCGCAGATACGCAGTATTTT.